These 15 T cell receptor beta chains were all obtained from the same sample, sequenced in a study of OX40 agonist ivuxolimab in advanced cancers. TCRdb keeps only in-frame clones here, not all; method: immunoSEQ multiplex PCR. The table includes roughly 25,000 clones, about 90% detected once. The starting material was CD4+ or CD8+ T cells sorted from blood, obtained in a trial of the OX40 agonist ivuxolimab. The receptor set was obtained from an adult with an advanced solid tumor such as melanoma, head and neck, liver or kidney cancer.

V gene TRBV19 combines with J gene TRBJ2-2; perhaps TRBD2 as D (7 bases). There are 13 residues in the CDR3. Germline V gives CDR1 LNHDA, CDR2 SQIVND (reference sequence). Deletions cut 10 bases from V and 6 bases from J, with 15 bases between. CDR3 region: CATTLGGAGELFF. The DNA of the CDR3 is TGTGCCACAACCTTAGGGGGGGCCGGGGAGCTGTTTTTT.

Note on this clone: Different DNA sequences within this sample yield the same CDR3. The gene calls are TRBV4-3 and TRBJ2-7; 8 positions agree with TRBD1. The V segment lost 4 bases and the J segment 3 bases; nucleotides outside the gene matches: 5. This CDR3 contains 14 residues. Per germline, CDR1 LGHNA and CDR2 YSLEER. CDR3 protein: CASSRGQGRYEQYF. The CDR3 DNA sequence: TGCGCCAGCAGCCGAGGACAGGGACGCTACGAGCAGTACTTC.

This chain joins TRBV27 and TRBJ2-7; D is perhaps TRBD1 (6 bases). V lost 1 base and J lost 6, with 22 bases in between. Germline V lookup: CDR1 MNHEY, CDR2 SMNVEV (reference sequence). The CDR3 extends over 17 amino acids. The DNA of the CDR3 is TGTGCCAGCAGTTTATACGGCGGACAGCCCTCTTTTAGCGAGCAGTACTTC. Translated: CASSLYGGQPSFSEQYF.

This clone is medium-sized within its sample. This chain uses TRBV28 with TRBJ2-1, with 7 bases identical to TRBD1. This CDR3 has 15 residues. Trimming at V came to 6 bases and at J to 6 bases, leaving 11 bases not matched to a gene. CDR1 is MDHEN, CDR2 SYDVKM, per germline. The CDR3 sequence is CASSSRQGFPNEQFF. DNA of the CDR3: TGTGCCAGCAGCTCGCGACAGGGATTCCCCAATGAGCAGTTCTTC.

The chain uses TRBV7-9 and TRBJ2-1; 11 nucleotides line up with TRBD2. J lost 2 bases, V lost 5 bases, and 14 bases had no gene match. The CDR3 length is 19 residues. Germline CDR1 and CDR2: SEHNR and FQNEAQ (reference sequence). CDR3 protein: CASSPRPGPTSGAYNEQFF. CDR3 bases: TGTGCCAGCAGCCCAAGGCCGGGCCCGACTAGCGGGGCCTACAATGAGCAGTTCTTC.

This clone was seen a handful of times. The CDR3 bases are TGTGCCAGCGAGCCCGGGACAGCGAACACCGGGGAGCTGTTTTTT. Translating gives CASEPGTANTGELFF. The chain is built from TRBV5-4 and TRBJ2-2; 7 bases line up with TRBD1. CDR1 is SGHNT and CDR2 is YYREEE in the germline V gene (reference sequence). V shed 7 bases and J 0 bases; nucleotides not matched to a gene: 6. This CDR3 has 15 amino acids.

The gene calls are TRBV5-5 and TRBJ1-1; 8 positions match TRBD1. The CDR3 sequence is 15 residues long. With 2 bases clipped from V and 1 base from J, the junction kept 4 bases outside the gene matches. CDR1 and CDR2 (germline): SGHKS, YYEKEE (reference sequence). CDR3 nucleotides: TGTGCCAGCAGCTTCCGGACAGGGAGGAACACTGAAGCTTTCTTT. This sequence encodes CASSFRTGRNTEAFF.

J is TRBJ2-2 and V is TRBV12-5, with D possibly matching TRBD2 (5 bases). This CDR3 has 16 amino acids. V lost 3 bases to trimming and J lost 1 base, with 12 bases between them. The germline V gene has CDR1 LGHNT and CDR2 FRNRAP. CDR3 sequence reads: CASGFRVTRNTGELFF. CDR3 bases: TGTGCTAGTGGTTTCCGCGTTACTAGGAACACCGGGGAGCTGTTTTTT.

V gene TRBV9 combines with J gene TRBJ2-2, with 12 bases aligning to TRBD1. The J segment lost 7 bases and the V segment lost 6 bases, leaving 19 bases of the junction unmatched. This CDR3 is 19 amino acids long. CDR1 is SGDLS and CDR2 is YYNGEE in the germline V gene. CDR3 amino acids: CASTPSTDRDRGRRGELFF. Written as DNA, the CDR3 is TGTGCCAGCACCCCGTCGACCGACCGGGACAGGGGGCGGCGCGGGGAGCTGTTTTTT.

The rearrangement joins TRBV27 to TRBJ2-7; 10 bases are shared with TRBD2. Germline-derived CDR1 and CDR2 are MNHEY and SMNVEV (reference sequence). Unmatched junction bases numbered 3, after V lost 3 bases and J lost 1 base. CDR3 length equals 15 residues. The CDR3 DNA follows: TGTGCCAGCAGTTTTAGCGGGAGGCCTTCCTACGAGCAGTACTTC. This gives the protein CASSFSGRPSYEQYF.

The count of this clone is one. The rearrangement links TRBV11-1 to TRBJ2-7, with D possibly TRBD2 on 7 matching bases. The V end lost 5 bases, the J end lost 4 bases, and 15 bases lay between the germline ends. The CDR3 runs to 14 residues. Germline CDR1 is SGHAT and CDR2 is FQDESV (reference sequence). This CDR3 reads CASSPWGGRYEQYF. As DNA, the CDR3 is TGTGCCAGCAGCCCCTGGGGGGGGCGGTACGAGCAGTACTTC.

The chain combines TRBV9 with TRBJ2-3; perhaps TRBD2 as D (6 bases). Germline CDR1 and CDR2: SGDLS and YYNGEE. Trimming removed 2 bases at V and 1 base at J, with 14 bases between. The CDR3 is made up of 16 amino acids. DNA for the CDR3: TGTGCCAGCAGCGTTTTATTTAGCGGTGGCACAGATACGCAGTATTTT. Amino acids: CASSVLFSGGTDTQYF.

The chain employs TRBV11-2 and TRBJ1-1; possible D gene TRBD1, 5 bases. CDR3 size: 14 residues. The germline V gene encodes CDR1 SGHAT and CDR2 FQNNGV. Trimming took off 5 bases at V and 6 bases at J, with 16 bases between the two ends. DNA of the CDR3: TGTGCCAGCAGCCAACCGACAGATCACCCTGAAGCTTTCTTT. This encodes CASSQPTDHPEAFF.

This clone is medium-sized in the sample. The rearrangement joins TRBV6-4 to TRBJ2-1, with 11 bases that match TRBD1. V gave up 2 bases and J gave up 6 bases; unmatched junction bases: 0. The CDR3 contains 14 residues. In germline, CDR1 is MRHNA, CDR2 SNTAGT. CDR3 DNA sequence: TGTGCCAGCAGTGACGGGACAGGGGGCAATGAGCAGTTCTTC. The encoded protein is CASSDGTGGNEQFF.

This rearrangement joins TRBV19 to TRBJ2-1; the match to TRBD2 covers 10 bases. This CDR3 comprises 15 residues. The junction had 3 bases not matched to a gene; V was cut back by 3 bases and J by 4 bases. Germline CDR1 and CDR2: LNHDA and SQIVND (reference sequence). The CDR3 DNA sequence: TGTGCCAGTAGTATTGGTAGCGGGGGGTACAATGAGCAGTTCTTC. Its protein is CASSIGSGGYNEQFF.